This is a list of T cell receptor beta chains from one sample in a study of monozygotic twins with inflammatory bowel disease. Using the 5' RACE reads, TCRdb records one entry per CDR3 protein without DNA. The listing contains 310,000 or so distinct CDR3 sequences. The sample comprised blood. These receptor sequences come from a human donor with ulcerative colitis or Crohn's disease, or a healthy co-twin of an affected twin (not recorded which). Both conserved end residues are part of each CDR3.

>TRBJ1-5|TRBV6-2/TRBV6-3
CASSYSRQASALSSNQPQHF
>TRBJ2-5|TRBV28
CASIAPSGRVGGETQYF
>TRBJ2-7|TRBV29-1
CSVEDWNEQYF
>TRBJ2-7|TRBV6-2/TRBV6-3
CASSYGGRSYEQYF
>TRBJ1-4|TRBV4-3
CASRPNKGPFNEKLFF
>TRBJ1-3|TRBV4-1
CASSQVYSGGRGNTIYF
>TRBJ1-6|TRBV5-4
CASSLSDSPLHF
>TRBJ2-2|TRBV7-9
CASSLAGTSSVTGELFF
>TRBJ2-5|TRBV7-2
CASSLAADGPRTQYF
>TRBJ2-7|TRBV4-1
CASSLTGGLSYEQYF
>TRBJ1-1|TRBV27
CASSLIGGGTEAFF
>TRBJ2-5|TRBV7-9
CASSSAGTSFQETQYF
>TRBJ2-5|TRBV5-4
CASSSGGGKETQYF
>TRBJ1-1|TRBV4-1
CASSQDTGTEAFF
>TRBJ1-1|TRBV6-2/TRBV6-3
CASTGQVSNQLATTQNTEAFF
>TRBJ2-7|TRBV20-1
CSARSLGLGDGQYF
>TRBJ2-1|TRBV19
CASSISGGMMGHEQFF
>TRBJ2-3|TRBV29-1
CSVALAADTQYF
>TRBJ1-6|TRBV28
CASSLANSPLHF
>TRBJ2-5|TRBV28
CASSSKTTGGLETQYF
>TRBJ2-1|TRBV12-3/TRBV12-4
CASSLGLAEDNEQFF
>TRBJ2-3|TRBV7-9
CASSRGTTWPDTQYF
>TRBJ1-1|TRBV19
CASSRWPGENTEAFF
>TRBJ2-2|TRBV7-2
CASSLTPGLGELFF
>TRBJ2-7|TRBV11-2
CASSLSLGQGGYEQYF
>TRBJ1-1|TRBV6-5
CASRRTGGTEAFF
>TRBJ2-4|TRBV20-1
CSASRTSGRRNIQYF
>TRBJ2-3|TRBV19
CASSIDGTSGGDTQYF
>TRBJ1-5|TRBV20-1
CSAYTGTLNQPQHF
>TRBJ1-2|TRBV12-3/TRBV12-4
CASGRAVYGYTF
>TRBJ1-1|TRBV27
CASLGGASTEAFF
>TRBJ2-7|TRBV6-5
CASSFGQVNYEQYF
>TRBJ1-1|TRBV11-2
CASSLSSEAFF
>TRBJ1-1|TRBV28
CASSLGTELNTEAFF
>TRBJ1-5|TRBV4-1
CASSQNSQPQWPQHF
>TRBJ2-7|TRBV18
CASSPAIKGHEQYF
>TRBJ1-3|TRBV7-9
CASRRGQAHSGNTIYF
>TRBJ1-5|TRBV19
CASSLVVARDRESLADQPQHF
>TRBJ2-6|TRBV7-9
CASSPGSGRTGANVLTF
>TRBJ2-5|TRBV12-5
CASGLSGETQYF
>TRBJ2-1|TRBV7-3
CASSLGTSGTDEQFF
>TRBJ2-5|TRBV7-9
CASSSNSAGVEETQYF
>TRBJ2-3|TRBV20-1
CSARAASGYTDTQYF
>TRBJ2-5|TRBV2
CASSEGTHKETQYF
>TRBJ1-5|TRBV5-1
CASSLVGGAGQPQHF
>TRBJ1-1|TRBV5-1
CASSLAWQDTEAFF
>TRBJ1-2|TRBV12-3/TRBV12-4
CASRKATGGYGYTF
>TRBJ2-1|TRBV5-4
CASSSGLAGDSYNEQFF
>TRBJ1-2|TRBV6-5
CASSYSIQGADKYGYTF
>TRBJ1-5|TRBV12-3/TRBV12-4
CASSLGGQASNQPQHF
>TRBJ2-3|TRBV29-1
CSVEDGQGHADTQYF
>TRBJ2-7|TRBV12-3/TRBV12-4
CASSLSGGAGEQYF
>TRBJ2-2|TRBV6-5
CASILSLDTGDLFF
>TRBJ2-1|TRBV4-3
CASSQRTSGGYNEQFF
>TRBJ2-3|TRBV5-1
CASSGLLKETQYF
>TRBJ2-4|TRBV29-1
CSVDPSGGRNIQYF
>TRBJ2-1|TRBV9
CASSVIAGGLNEQFF